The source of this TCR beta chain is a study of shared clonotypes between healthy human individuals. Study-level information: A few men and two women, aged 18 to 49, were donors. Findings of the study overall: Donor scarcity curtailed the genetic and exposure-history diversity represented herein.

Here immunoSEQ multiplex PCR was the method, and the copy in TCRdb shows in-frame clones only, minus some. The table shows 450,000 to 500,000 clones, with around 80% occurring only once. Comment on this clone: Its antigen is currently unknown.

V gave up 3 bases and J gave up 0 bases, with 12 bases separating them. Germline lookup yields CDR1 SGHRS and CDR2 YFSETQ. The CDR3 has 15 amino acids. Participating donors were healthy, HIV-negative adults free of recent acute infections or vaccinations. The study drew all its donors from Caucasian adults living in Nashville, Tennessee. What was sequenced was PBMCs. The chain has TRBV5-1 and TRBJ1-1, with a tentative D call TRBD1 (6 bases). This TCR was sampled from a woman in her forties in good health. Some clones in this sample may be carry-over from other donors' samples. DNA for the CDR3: TGCGCCAGCAGCTCCAGAACAGGGATGAACACTGAAGCTTTCTTT. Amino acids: CASSSRTGMNTEAFF. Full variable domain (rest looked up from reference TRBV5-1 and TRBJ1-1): KAGVTQTPRYLIKTRGQQVTLSCSPISGHRSVSWYQQTPGQGLQFLFEYFSETQRNKGNFPGRFSGRQFSNSRSEMNVSTLELGDSALYLCASSSRTGMNTEAFFGQGTRLTVV.